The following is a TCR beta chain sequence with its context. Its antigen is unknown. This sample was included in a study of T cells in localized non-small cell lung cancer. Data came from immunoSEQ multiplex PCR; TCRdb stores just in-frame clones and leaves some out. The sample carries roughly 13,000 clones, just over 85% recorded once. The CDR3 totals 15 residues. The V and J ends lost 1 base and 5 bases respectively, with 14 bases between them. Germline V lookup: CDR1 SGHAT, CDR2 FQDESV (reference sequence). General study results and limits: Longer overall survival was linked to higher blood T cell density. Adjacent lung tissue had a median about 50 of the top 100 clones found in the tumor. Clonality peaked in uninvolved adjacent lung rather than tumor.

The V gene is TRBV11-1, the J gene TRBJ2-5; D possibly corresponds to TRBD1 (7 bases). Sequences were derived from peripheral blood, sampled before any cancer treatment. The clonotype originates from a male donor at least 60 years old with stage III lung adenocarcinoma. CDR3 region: CASSLVEGARETQYF. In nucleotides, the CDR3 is TGTGCCAGCAGCTTAGTGGAGGGGGCTCGGGAGACCCAGTACTTC.